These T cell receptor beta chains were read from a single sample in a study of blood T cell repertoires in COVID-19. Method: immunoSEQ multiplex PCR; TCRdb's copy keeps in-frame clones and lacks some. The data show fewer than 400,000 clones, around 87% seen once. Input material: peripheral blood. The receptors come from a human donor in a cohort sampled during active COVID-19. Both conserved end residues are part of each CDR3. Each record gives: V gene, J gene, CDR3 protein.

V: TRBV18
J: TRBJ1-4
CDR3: CASSRTGYGQNEKLFF

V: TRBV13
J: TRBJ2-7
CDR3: CASSLGLGPYEQYF

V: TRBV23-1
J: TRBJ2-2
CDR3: CASGKADRANTGELFF

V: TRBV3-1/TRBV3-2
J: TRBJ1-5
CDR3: CASSPTGNQPQHF

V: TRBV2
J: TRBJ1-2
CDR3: CASSEVAWDSLDYGYTF

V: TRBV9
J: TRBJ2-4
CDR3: CASSASGSVGVIQYF

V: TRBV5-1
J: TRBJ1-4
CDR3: CASSPSTDRGQGEKLFF

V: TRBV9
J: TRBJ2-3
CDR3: CASSVGAQGWLDTQYF

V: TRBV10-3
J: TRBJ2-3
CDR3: CAISDSARQGSTDTQYF

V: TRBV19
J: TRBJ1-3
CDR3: CATPLPGGCVDTIYF

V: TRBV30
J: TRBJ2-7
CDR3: CAWSSRSYSYEQYF

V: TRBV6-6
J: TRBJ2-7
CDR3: CASTPRGTSNSYEQYF

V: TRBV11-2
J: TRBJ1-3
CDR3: CASSSDRVSGNTIYF

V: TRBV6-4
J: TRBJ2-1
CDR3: CASSASSYNEQFF

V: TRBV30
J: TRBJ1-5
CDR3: CAWSGAGIKNQPQHF

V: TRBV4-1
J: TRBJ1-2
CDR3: CASSQSGTHYGYTF